This record covers a single T cell receptor (beta chain). The antigen remains unidentified. The PCR made use of 60 Vbeta and 13 Jbeta primers. Original processing notes: The authors later counted roughly 79 million unique TCR beta chains, 9 million to 12 million of them shared. The protocol was immunoSEQ multiplex PCR, while the TCRdb copy is restricted to in-frame clones and leaves out a portion. V and J calls plus clone size are reproduced from that table; the DNA served to infer D and trimming. This sample has around 160,000 clones, with about four fifths found just once. The entry originates in a study of cytomegalovirus exposure and HLA in healthy donors. Study-level points and caveats: Several of the most significant clusters appeared, in a later analysis, to be linked to common viral pathogens. A previous analysis found most TCR beta V segments productive roughly 90% or roughly 30% of the time.

The sequenced material came from PBMCs. The TCR originated in a male donor in good health and CMV-seropositive.

The CDR3 reads CAIGLTGANVLTF. CDR3 sequence (DNA): TGTGCCATCGGGCTGACTGGGGCCAACGTCCTGACTTTC. V is TRBV10-3 and J is TRBJ2-6; D remains ambiguous. The V end lost 8 bases, the J end lost 2 bases, and 7 bases lay between the germline ends. Germline values: CDR1 ENHRY, CDR2 SYGVKD. CDR3 length equals 13 residues.